This T cell receptor beta chain was sequenced for a study of CD8+ T cells in alopecia areata. General observations from the study: For patients receiving tofacitinib, scalp clonality and expanded CD8+ clones among the top 100 significantly decreased. Higher clonality and more expanded CD8+ clones appeared in lesional than normal scalp.

RNA was extracted and reverse transcribed into cDNA as the sequencing template. Sequencing was performed with immunoSEQ multiplex PCR; in TCRdb, only in-frame clones are kept and a portion is missing. This repertoire shows about 190,000 clones, approximately 56% found once; its top ten account for approximately 0.69%. The CDR3 loop spans 12 amino acids. V was cut by 0 bases and J by 4 bases, with 4 bases left in between. CDR1 and CDR2 from the germline V gene are SGHRS and YFSETQ. The treatment was: oral pan-JAK inhibitor, 5-10 mg twice daily. With respect to this clone: Its matching antigen is unknown.

The V gene is TRBV5-1, the J gene TRBJ2-5; no clear D. This TCR derives from a human donor with alopecia areata. The input for sequencing was CD4+ T cells sorted from blood, taken at week 4, from a patient treated with tofacitinib. The CDR3 coding sequence is TGCGCCAGCAGCTTGGTGATAGAGACCCAGTACTTC. Protein sequence: CASSLVIETQYF.